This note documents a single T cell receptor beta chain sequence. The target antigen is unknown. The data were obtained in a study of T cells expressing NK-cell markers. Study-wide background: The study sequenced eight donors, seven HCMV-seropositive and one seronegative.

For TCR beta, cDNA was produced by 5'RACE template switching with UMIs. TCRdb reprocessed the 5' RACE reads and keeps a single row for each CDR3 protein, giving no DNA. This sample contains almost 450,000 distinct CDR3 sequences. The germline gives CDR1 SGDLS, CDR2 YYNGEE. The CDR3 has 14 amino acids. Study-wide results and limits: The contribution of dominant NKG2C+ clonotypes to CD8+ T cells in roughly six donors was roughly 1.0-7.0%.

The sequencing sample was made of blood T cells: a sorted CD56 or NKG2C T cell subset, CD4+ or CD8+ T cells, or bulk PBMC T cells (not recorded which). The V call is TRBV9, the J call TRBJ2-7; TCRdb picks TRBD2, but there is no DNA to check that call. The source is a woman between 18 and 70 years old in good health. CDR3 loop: CASSVALSGYEQYF.